This entry lists 20 T cell receptor beta chains sequenced from one sample in a study of cytomegalovirus exposure and HLA in healthy donors. Libraries were prepared by immunoSEQ multiplex PCR; TCRdb keeps only in-frame clonotypes and omits some of them. The sample lists 130,000 to 150,000 clones; roughly nine tenths were seen once. Sequenced input: PBMCs. The receptors stem from a woman younger than 35 in good health and CMV-seropositive.

J is TRBJ2-3 and V is TRBV7-9, with D possibly TRBD2 on 5 matching bases. Trimming removed 6 bases from V and 2 bases from J, with 15 bases in between. Per the germline V gene, CDR1 is SEHNR and CDR2 is FQNEAQ (reference sequence). The CDR3 extends over 15 amino acids. CDR3 region: CASRPSSGFTDTQYF. The CDR3 DNA sequence: TGTGCCAGCAGGCCCTCTTCGGGGTTCACAGATACGCAGTATTTT.

The chain employs TRBV21-1 and TRBJ1-2; the table's D call, TRBD1, has no DNA check behind it. TRBV21-1 is classified as a pseudogene. The CDR3 runs 14 residues. The chain's CDR3 is CASSDGKGAPGYTF. As DNA, the CDR3 is TGTGCCAGCAGCGATGGGAAGGGGGCGCCAGGCTACACCTTC.

This clone was observed once. This sample also contains other DNA sequences that code for the same CDR3. The V and J genes are TRBV5-6 and TRBJ2-5, with a weak D call TRBD2 (6 bases). The CDR3 sequence is 15 residues long. Trimming cost V 1 base and J 2 bases, with 12 bases left between them. Germline CDR1 SGHDT, CDR2 YYEEEE. CDR3 sequence: CASSLFGGLQETQYF. CDR3 coding DNA: TGTGCCAGCAGCTTGTTCGGGGGATTACAAGAGACCCAGTACTTC.

This clone came up a few times. The chain recombines TRBV10-1 with TRBJ1-2; perhaps TRBD1 as D (5 bases). Trimming took off 6 bases at V and 0 bases at J, with 5 bases between the two ends. Germline CDR1 WNHNN, CDR2 SYGVQD (reference sequence). This CDR3 has 12 amino acids. The CDR3 here is CASRGANYGYTF. The CDR3 DNA reads TGCGCCAGCAGAGGGGCTAACTATGGCTACACCTTC.

The V and J genes are TRBV4-1 and TRBJ1-1, with D perhaps TRBD1 (5 bases). The CDR3 totals 18 residues. V was pared by 4 bases and J by 3 bases, with 24 bases between. Looked up from germline, CDR1 is MGHRA and CDR2 is YSYEKL. The CDR3 nucleotides read TGCGCCAGCAGCCTTATCCCCTCAGGGATCGAGAAGTACACTGAAGCTTTCTTT. Its translation is CASSLIPSGIEKYTEAFF.

This rearrangement joins TRBV11-2 to TRBJ1-6, with 7 bases aligning to TRBD1. The CDR3 is made up of 17 amino acids. Germline CDR1 is SGHAT and CDR2 is FQNNGV. V gave up 3 bases and J gave up 9 bases; unmatched junction bases: 14. The CDR3, as DNA: TGTGCCAGCAGCTTGCGAACAGGGGAGTTCTTAGGTTCACCCCTCCACTTT. Translated: CASSLRTGEFLGSPLHF.

The V call is TRBV5-1, the J call TRBJ1-4; 7 bases align to TRBD1. Germline V gene data show CDR1 as SGHRS and CDR2 as YFSETQ. After removal of 4 bases from V and 5 bases from J, the junction contained 8 bases not matched to a gene. This CDR3 spans 15 amino acids. The CDR3 DNA sequence: TGCGCCAGCAGCCTCACAGGGGTTGGGAATGAAAAACTGTTTTTT. Translating it yields CASSLTGVGNEKLFF.

This chain links TRBV6-5 with TRBJ2-7; 9 positions agree with TRBD1. Germline V gene data show CDR1 as MNHEY and CDR2 as SVGAGI. After removal of 6 bases from V and 3 bases from J, the junction contained 6 bases not matched to a gene. This CDR3 comprises 14 residues. CDR3 protein: CASSPGTGIYEQYF. CDR3 in DNA: TGTGCCAGCAGCCCCGGGACAGGGATCTACGAGCAGTACTTC.

This rearrangement joins TRBV28 to TRBJ1-4; 8 positions match TRBD1. V lost 5 bases, J lost 8 bases, and 7 bases stayed unmatched. This CDR3 comprises 14 residues. Germline V gene sequence: CDR1 MDHEN, CDR2 SYDVKM. This chain's CDR3 is CASSPLDRVEKLFF. The CDR3 coding sequence is TGTGCCAGCAGTCCGCTGGACAGGGTAGAAAAACTGTTTTTT.

This chain joins TRBV6-5 and TRBJ2-7, with a possible D match to TRBD2 (5 bases). With 5 bases removed from V and 7 bases from J, the gap between germline ends came to 15 bases. The CDR3 has 13 residues. Germline V gene data show CDR1 as MNHEY and CDR2 as SVGAGI. CDR3 sequence (DNA): TGTGCCAGCAGTGAACGGGGAGTTCGAGAGCAGTACTTC. It encodes CASSERGVREQYF.

The gene calls are TRBV5-5 and TRBJ1-4; no clear D gene. Trimming removed 4 bases at V and 4 bases at J, with 14 bases between. Germline CDR1 reads SGHKS; CDR2 reads YYEKEE (reference sequence). The CDR3 contains 15 residues. The CDR3 DNA sequence: TGTGCCAGCAGCCCATTAGACAAGGTTAATGAAAAACTGTTTTTT. Its translation is CASSPLDKVNEKLFF.

V is TRBV6-5 and J is TRBJ2-1, with TRBD2 matching 8 bases. This CDR3 region has 13 residues. The trim removed 0 bases at V and 15 bases at J, leaving 7 bases unmatched. In germline, CDR1 is MNHEY, CDR2 SVGAGI. The CDR3 nucleotides read TGTGCCAGCAGTTACTCGACGGGGGGGGACCGGTTCTTC. Protein sequence: CASSYSTGGDRFF.

This clone appeared once. The chain links TRBV19 to TRBJ1-1; 9 nucleotides line up with TRBD1. The CDR3 is made up of 15 amino acids. The ends lost 2 bases at V and 1 base at J; junction bases unmatched: 2. Germline lookup yields CDR1 LNHDA and CDR2 SQIVND (reference sequence). The CDR3 bases are TGTGCCAGTAGTATAACGGGACAGGGGAACACTGAAGCTTTCTTT. As protein: CASSITGQGNTEAFF.

The chain employs TRBV27 and TRBJ2-2; possible D gene TRBD1, 6 bases. The germline V gene has CDR1 MNHEY and CDR2 SMNVEV (reference sequence). CDR3 length: 18 amino acids. V was clipped by 3 bases and J by 6 bases, with 23 bases between them. The CDR3 sequence is CASSFGLLGQGTSGELFF. DNA for the CDR3: TGTGCCAGCAGTTTCGGTCTTTTGGGGCAGGGGACCTCCGGGGAGCTGTTTTTT.

V usage is TRBV5-1 and J usage is TRBJ2-3; 8 bases line up with TRBD2. The CDR3 runs 16 residues. After removal of 2 bases from V and 1 base from J, the junction contained 6 bases not matched to a gene. Germline values: CDR1 SGHRS, CDR2 YFSETQ. For the CDR3, the DNA is TGCGCCAGCAGCTTAGGGCGGGGGGACCGCACAGATACGCAGTATTTT. This encodes CASSLGRGDRTDTQYF.

This sequence joins TRBV10-3 and TRBJ2-7, with D hard to call. Germline CDR1 reads ENHRY; CDR2 reads SYGVKD. Trimming stripped 8 bases from V and 5 bases from J, with 7 bases between. This CDR3 region has 10 residues. The DNA for the CDR3 is TGTGCCATCGGCCTGGACGAGCAGTACTTC. Translated, it gives CAIGLDEQYF.

The gene calls are TRBV6-1 and TRBJ1-6; 8 bases are shared with TRBD1. The trim removed 0 bases at V and 9 bases at J, leaving 7 bases unmatched. The CDR3 loop spans 16 amino acids. Germline lookup yields CDR1 MNHNS and CDR2 SASEGT. Here the CDR3 reads CASSEAGRDRLSPLHF. The CDR3 DNA follows: TGTGCCAGCAGTGAAGCGGGCAGGGACAGGCTTTCACCCCTCCACTTT.

The V gene is TRBV30, the J gene TRBJ2-3, with a possible D match to TRBD1 (6 bases). Deletions cut 3 bases from V and 1 base from J, with 11 bases between. The CDR3 has 14 residues. Germline V gene data show CDR1 as GTSNPN and CDR2 as SVGIG (reference sequence). DNA of the CDR3: TGTGCCTGGAGCGGGTCAGGGGGCACAGATACGCAGTATTTT. It codes for CAWSGSGGTDTQYF.

The chain recombines TRBV11-2 with TRBJ2-4; 9 nucleotides agree with TRBD1. Per the germline V gene, CDR1 is SGHAT and CDR2 is FQNNGV. With V trimmed by 5 bases and J by 1 base, 6 bases remained unmatched. The CDR3 contains 16 residues. The CDR3 loop reads CASSLSTGGAKNIQYF. In DNA form, the CDR3 reads TGTGCCAGCAGCCTTTCGACAGGGGGGGCCAAAAACATTCAGTACTTC. Together with reference TRBV11-2 and TRBJ2-4, the CDR3 gives the full variable domain: EAGVAQSPRYKIIEKRQSVAFWCNPISGHATLYWYQQILGQGPKLLIQFQNNGVVDDSQLPKDRFSAERLKGVDSTLKIQPAKLEDSAVYLCASSLSTGGAKNIQYFGAGTRLSVL.

The chain is built from TRBV4-2 and TRBJ1-2, with 7 bases lining up with TRBD1. CDR1 and CDR2 (germline): LGHNA, YNFKEQ. V lost 3 bases, J lost 0 bases, and 4 bases stayed unmatched. The CDR3 contains 15 residues. CDR3 nucleotide sequence: TGTGCCAGCAGCCAGGGGGACAGTTCTAACTATGGCTACACCTTC. Residues: CASSQGDSSNYGYTF.